These T cell receptor beta chains were read from a single sample in a study of blood T cells in healthy people across ages. TCRdb ran MiXCR on the 5' RACE reads and lists one entry per CDR3 protein. Of around 1,500,000 distinct CDR3 sequences listed, roughly 40% are singletons. Material for sequencing was blood. These receptors were collected from a woman aged 18-35 years in good health. The CDR3 runs from the conserved cysteine through the conserved F or W. A D gene is named only where the DNA matches it firmly. Expanded clones get a size class; other rows say once, few or many, or leave the size out.

v_gene	d_gene	abundance	j_gene	CDR3aa	CDR3nt
TRBV12-3/TRBV12-4	.	.	TRBJ2-5	CASSLIGGQYF	TGTGCCAGCAGTTTAATAGGTGGGCAGTACTTC
TRBV24-1	.	few	TRBJ1-2	CATSPGHNYGYTF	TGTGCCACCAGTCCGGGACACAACTATGGCTACACCTTC
TRBV27	.	few	TRBJ1-2	CASRNSGRGRGYTF	TGTGCCAGCAGAAATAGCGGAAGAGGGCGAGGCTACACCTTC
TRBV4-1	.	few	TRBJ1-2	CASSQAGEESYTF	TGCGCCAGCAGCCAAGCGGGGGAGGAGAGCTACACCTTC
TRBV9	.	few	TRBJ1-1	CASRPDSKTEAFF	TGTGCCAGCAGACCTGACAGTAAAACTGAAGCTTTCTTT
TRBV29-1	TRBD2	.	TRBJ2-5	CSVVVLAGTQYF	TGCAGCGTTGTTGTCCTAGCGGGGACCCAGTACTTC
TRBV6-1	.	few	TRBJ2-7	CASRFLVYEQYF	TGTGCCAGCAGGTTTCTGGTCTACGAGCAGTACTTC
TRBV20-1	.	few	TRBJ2-7	CSGDVGSYEQYF	TGCAGCGGGGACGTGGGATCCTACGAGCAGTACTTC
TRBV28	.	.	TRBJ2-7	CASSLPSTERSYEQYF	TGTGCCAGCAGTCTCCCCTCAACGGAACGGTCCTACGAGCAGTACTTC
TRBV18	.	.	TRBJ2-6	CASSPRRTAVSGANVLTF	TGTGCCAGCTCACCAAGGCGGACAGCCGTTTCTGGGGCCAACGTCCTGACTTTC
TRBV6-5	.	.	TRBJ2-7	CASMVGVYSDEQYF	TGTGCCAGCATGGTGGGCGTCTATAGCGACGAGCAGTACTTC
TRBV29-1	.	few	TRBJ2-2	CSVAWDTGELFF	TGCAGCGTTGCCTGGGACACCGGGGAGCTGTTTTTT
TRBV4-1	TRBD2	.	TRBJ2-2	CASSLWDAGELENTGELFF	TGCGCCAGCAGCCTCTGGGATGCGGGGGAGCTGGAAAACACCGGGGAGCTGTTTTTT
TRBV10-3	TRBD2	.	TRBJ2-7	CAISERLAGNNEQYF	TGTGCCATCAGTGAGCGACTAGCGGGGAACAATGAGCAGTACTTC
TRBV4-2	TRBD2	.	TRBJ2-1	CASSLGLAGGGTSSNEQFF	TGTGCCAGCAGCCTCGGACTAGCGGGGGGGGGAACATCCTCCAATGAGCAGTTCTTC
TRBV9	.	.	TRBJ2-7	CTSSGTGYEQYF	TGTACCAGCAGCGGTACAGGGTACGAGCAGTACTTC
TRBV18	.	few	TRBJ2-7	CASSPPSSPSEQYF	TGTGCCAGCTCACCACCGTCTTCCCCCAGCGAGCAGTACTTC
TRBV7-2	.	.	TRBJ1-2	CASSLAPRERSLFLNYGYTF	TGTGCCAGCAGCTTAGCGCCCAGGGAGCGTTCCTTATTCCTTAACTATGGCTACACCTTC
TRBV29-1	TRBD2	.	TRBJ2-5	CSVLGHGGETQYF	TGCAGCGTACTTGGACACGGGGGGGAGACCCAGTACTTC
TRBV29-1	.	once	TRBJ2-7	CSAQEGGVYEQYF	TGCAGCGCCCAGGAAGGGGGAGTCTACGAGCAGTACTTC
TRBV7-2	TRBD2	.	TRBJ2-3	CASSLVGRGRPDTQYF	TGTGCCAGCAGCTTAGTAGGTCGCGGGAGGCCAGATACGCAGTATTTT
TRBV24-1	TRBD1	.	TRBJ2-2	CATSAGPGQGNTGELFF	TGTGCCACCAGTGCCGGACCGGGACAGGGGAACACCGGGGAGCTGTTTTTT
TRBV6-5	TRBD2	.	TRBJ2-3	CASSQLAGGGDTQYF	TGTGCCAGCAGTCAACTAGCGGGGGGCGGGGATACGCAGTATTTT
TRBV3-1	.	few	TRBJ2-1	CASSPFGVYNEQFF	TGTGCCAGCAGCCCGTTTGGGGTCTACAATGAGCAGTTCTTC
TRBV10-3	.	.	TRBJ1-2	CAISSDSWGYGYTF	TGTGCCATCAGTTCGGACAGCTGGGGCTATGGCTACACCTTC
TRBV4-2	TRBD2	.	TRBJ2-7	CARCQEASGATYEQYF	TGTGCCAGGTGCCAAGAAGCTAGCGGGGCGACCTACGAGCAGTACTTC
TRBV3-1	TRBD2	.	TRBJ2-1	CASSPYSGGARNEQFF	TGTGCCAGCAGCCCCTATAGCGGGGGGGCCAGGAATGAGCAGTTCTTC
TRBV9	.	.	TRBJ2-3	CASSVAPSGTDTQYF	TGTGCCAGCAGCGTCGCGCCAAGTGGCACAGATACGCAGTATTTT
TRBV7-2	.	few	TRBJ1-4	CASSTHQGEKLFF	TGTGCCAGCAGCACACATCAGGGGGAAAAACTGTTTTTT
TRBV15	.	.	TRBJ1-1	CATSIDRSDSEAFF	TGTGCCACCAGCATAGACAGGTCCGACAGTGAAGCTTTCTTT
TRBV6-1	TRBD2	few	TRBJ2-3	CASSEGLANTQYF	TGTGCCAGCAGTGAGGGACTAGCCAATACGCAGTATTTT
TRBV29-1	.	.	TRBJ2-5	CSVDALGGQYF	TGCAGCGTTGATGCGCTGGGCGGACAGTACTTC
TRBV20-1	TRBD2	few	TRBJ2-7	CSARDRGLAGVFYEQYF	TGCAGTGCTAGAGATCGAGGGCTAGCGGGAGTGTTCTACGAGCAGTACTTC
TRBV28	.	.	TRBJ1-1	CASKEMAGWTEAFF	TGTGCCAGCAAAGAGATGGCAGGGTGGACTGAAGCTTTCTTT
TRBV5-1	.	.	TRBJ1-2	CASSLAGQVTNYGYTF	TGCGCCAGCAGCTTGGCCGGTCAGGTGACTAACTATGGCTACACCTTC
TRBV6-1	TRBD2	.	TRBJ2-2	CASSEKPAGRSGELFF	TGTGCCAGCAGTGAGAAGCCAGCGGGGCGGTCCGGGGAGCTGTTTTTT
TRBV28	.	.	TRBJ2-5	CASSFIMGGGETQYF	TGTGCCAGCAGTTTTATAATGGGAGGGGGAGAGACCCAGTACTTC
TRBV12-3/TRBV12-4	.	.	TRBJ1-1	CASTQTRGNTEAFF	TGTGCCAGCACCCAGACACGCGGGAACACTGAAGCTTTCTTT
TRBV29-1	.	.	TRBJ1-4	CSVGGTSGEKLFF	TGCAGCGTAGGGGGGACTTCGGGTGAAAAACTGTTTTTT
TRBV27	TRBD1	few	TRBJ2-7	CASSLLGGQGHYEQYF	TGTGCCAGCAGTCTCCTAGGGGGACAGGGACACTACGAGCAGTACTTC
TRBV6-5	TRBD1	.	TRBJ2-2	CASSFPGGTTGELFF	TGTGCCAGCAGCTTCCCAGGGGGCACCACCGGGGAGCTGTTTTTT
TRBV27	.	few	TRBJ2-1	CASSLGRHGEQFF	TGTGCCAGCAGTTTAGGCAGGCACGGGGAGCAGTTCTTC
TRBV6-1	.	few	TRBJ2-7	CASSEALFYEQYF	TGTGCCAGCAGTGAAGCCCTCTTCTACGAGCAGTACTTC